This passage covers 28 T cell receptor beta chains from one sample sequenced in a study of immune evolution from preneoplasia to lung adenocarcinoma. TCRdb keeps only in-frame clones here, not all; method: immunoSEQ multiplex PCR. The sample contains roughly 5,800 clones, around 69% of which appear only once. Specimen: FFPE adjacent normal lung tissue. Receptors were obtained from a person of 80 years or more with lung adenocarcinoma.

The V gene is TRBV10-2, the J gene TRBJ2-5; D is perhaps TRBD2 (5 bases). The CDR3 is made up of 14 amino acids. The V gene lost 5 bases and the J gene lost 4 bases, with 14 bases spanning the gap. Germline CDR1 reads WSHSY; CDR2 reads SAAADI. DNA for the CDR3: TGCGCCAGCAGTCGTCAGAGGGCGCGAGAGACCCAGTACTTC. It encodes CASSRQRARETQYF.

The genes are TRBV10-3 and TRBJ2-3; the match to TRBD1 covers 8 bases. Trimming took 6 bases from V and 2 from J; bases not matched to a gene: 7. The CDR3 spans 15 residues. Germline-derived CDR1 and CDR2 are ENHRY and SYGVKD. CDR3 sequence: CAISAGQGHTDTQYF. The CDR3, as DNA: TGTGCCATCAGCGCCGGACAGGGACACACAGATACGCAGTATTTT.

The chain couples TRBV11-2 to TRBJ2-5, with a weak D call TRBD2 (5 bases). Germline V gene sequence: CDR1 SGHAT, CDR2 FQNNGV. This CDR3 region has 13 residues. Trimming took off 5 bases at V and 0 bases at J, with 7 bases between the two ends. The DNA of the CDR3 is TGTGCCAGCAGCAGGACTCACCAAGAGACCCAGTACTTC. Protein: CASSRTHQETQYF.

The V and J genes are TRBV15 and TRBJ2-1, with D possibly matching TRBD1 (7 bases). Trimming stripped 1 base from V and 5 bases from J, with 12 bases between. This CDR3 has 15 residues. The germline gives CDR1 LNHNV, CDR2 YYDKDF (reference sequence). The CDR3 here is CATSRGRGPDNEQFF. For the CDR3, the DNA is TGTGCCACCAGCAGAGGGAGGGGGCCGGACAATGAGCAGTTCTTC. Complete variable domain (other parts from reference TRBV15 and TRBJ2-1): DAMVIQNPRYQVTQFGKPVTLSCSQTLNHNVMYWYQQKSSQAPKLLFHYYDKDFNNEADTPDNFQSRRPNTSFCFLDIRSPGLGDTAMYLCATSRGRGPDNEQFFGPGTRLTVL.

The rearrangement joins TRBV13 to TRBJ1-2; D gene ambiguous. Germline assignment: CDR1 PRHDT and CDR2 FYEKMQ (reference sequence). Trimming shortened V by 0 bases and J by 6 bases, and 11 bases separated the two germline ends. The CDR3 is 14 amino acids. CDR3 amino acids: CASSLGHSGDGYTF. In nucleotides, the CDR3 is TGTGCCAGCAGCTTAGGACACAGTGGGGATGGCTACACCTTC.

The V gene is TRBV28, the J gene TRBJ2-7; 11 bases are shared with TRBD2. The CDR3 spans 15 residues. The J segment lost 2 bases and the V segment lost 5 bases, leaving 5 bases of the junction unmatched. CDR1 is MDHEN and CDR2 is SYDVKM in the germline V gene. The CDR3 here is CASSQLAGATYEQYF. CDR3 bases: TGTGCCAGCAGTCAACTAGCGGGGGCGACCTACGAGCAGTACTTC.

In regard to this clone: The germline gene is not matched at one end of the junction; a read error may be the cause. The chain carries TRBV19 and TRBJ2-4; TRBD1 is a possible D gene (5 bases). The CDR3 is 14 residues long. CDR1 is LNHDA, CDR2 SQIVND, per germline (reference sequence). The CDR3 is CASSIVTAENIQYF. For the CDR3, the DNA is TGTGCCAGTAGTATAGTGACAGCCGAAAACATTCAGTACTTC.

This clone came up a few times. The chain has TRBV7-9 and TRBJ1-2; perhaps TRBD1 as D (6 bases). The CDR3 runs 13 residues. CDR1 SEHNR and CDR2 FQNEAQ come from the germline V gene (reference sequence). The germline V and J ends were trimmed by 5 bases and 8 bases, with 15 bases remaining between them. This CDR3 reads CASSPVGGAGYTF. The CDR3 region has the DNA TGTGCCAGCAGCCCAGTGGGGGGCGCGGGCTACACCTTC. Complete variable domain (other parts from reference TRBV7-9 and TRBJ1-2): DTGVSQNPRHKITKRGQNVTFRCDPISEHNRLYWYRQTLGQGPEFLTYFQNEAQLEKSRLLSDRFSAERPKGSFSTLEIQRTEQGDSAMYLCASSPVGGAGYTFGSGTRLTVV.

This sequence joins TRBV28 and TRBJ2-7; D uncertain. V gave up 3 bases and J gave up 3 bases, with 3 bases separating them. The germline CDR1 and CDR2 sequences are MDHEN and SYDVKM. The CDR3 sequence is 11 residues long. CDR3 in amino acids: CASSFLYEQYF. For the CDR3, the DNA is TGTGCCAGCAGTTTTCTCTACGAGCAGTACTTC.

The chain combines TRBV11-2 with TRBJ2-5; possible D gene TRBD2, 6 bases. V dropped 2 bases and J dropped 6 bases, with 13 bases sitting between them. The CDR3 covers 14 residues. Germline V CDR1 and CDR2: SGHAT, FQNNGV. In DNA, the CDR3 is TGTGCCAGCAGCTTAAGTTCTAGCGTAAAGACCCAGTACTTC. Encoded protein: CASSLSSSVKTQYF.

V gene TRBV7-8 combines with J gene TRBJ1-2; D gene unclear. From germline, CDR1 is SGHVS and CDR2 FQNEAQ. CDR3 length equals 15 residues. Between the trimmed V and J ends, which lost 5 bases and 0 bases, there was a span of 13 bases. The CDR3 sequence: CASSPRVVPNYGYTF. For the CDR3, the DNA is TGTGCCAGCAGCCCCCGGGTGGTCCCTAACTATGGCTACACCTTC.

This chain joins TRBV28 and TRBJ2-4, with no clear D. This CDR3 is 18 amino acids long. V was clipped by 6 bases and J by 2 bases, with 23 bases between them. CDR1 MDHEN and CDR2 SYDVKM come from the germline V gene. The CDR3 DNA is TGTGCCAGCAGCCCCATTTTGATGGGCCGTGGGCCCAAAAACATTCAGTACTTC. The encoded protein is CASSPILMGRGPKNIQYF. The entire variable domain, with the rest obtained from reference TRBV28 and TRBJ2-4, is as follows: DVKVTQSSRYLVKRTGEKVFLECVQDMDHENMFWYRQDPGLGLRLIYFSYDVKMKEKGDIPEGYSVSREKKERFSLILESASTNQTSMYLCASSPILMGRGPKNIQYFGAGTRLSVL.

The chain joins TRBV2 to TRBJ1-5; D uncertain. With 4 bases removed from V and 4 bases from J, the gap between germline ends came to 23 bases. The CDR3 is 18 residues long. Germline CDR1 reads SNHLY; CDR2 reads FYNNEI. This chain's CDR3 is CASSGSVGQLLRNQPQHF. The CDR3 region has the DNA TGTGCCAGCAGTGGCTCCGTTGGTCAGTTACTAAGAAATCAGCCCCAGCATTTT.

This clone was detected only once. V and J are TRBV7-2 and TRBJ2-7, with TRBD2 matching over 7 bases. The junction had 8 bases not matched to a gene; V was cut back by 6 bases and J by 0 bases. Germline V gene data show CDR1 as SGHTA and CDR2 as FQGNSA. This CDR3 spans 15 amino acids. CDR3 sequence (DNA): TGTGCCAGCAGTCCCGTGGGCGGGGGCTCCTACGAGCAGTACTTC. Protein sequence: CASSPVGGGSYEQYF. Looking up the rest from reference TRBV7-2 and TRBJ2-7 gives the full variable domain: GAGVSQSPSNKVTEKGKDVELRCDPISGHTALYWYRQSLGQGLEFLIYFQGNSAPDKSGLPSDRFSAERTGGSVSTLTIQRTQQEDSAVYLCASSPVGGGSYEQYFGPGTRLTVT.

The CDR3 sequence: CASSERQGARDGYTF. The CDR3 coding sequence is TGTGCCAGCAGTGAAAGGCAGGGGGCGCGAGATGGCTACACCTTC. The chain is built from TRBV2 and TRBJ1-2, with 8 bases aligning to TRBD1. There are 15 residues in the CDR3. From germline, CDR1 is SNHLY and CDR2 FYNNEI. V was clipped by 2 bases and J by 6 bases; unmatched bases: 8.

The chain employs TRBV6-5 and TRBJ2-7; 9 nucleotides line up with TRBD2. CDR3 size: 14 residues. Germline V gene data show CDR1 as MNHEY and CDR2 as SVGAGI. Unmatched junction bases numbered 4, after V lost 2 bases and J lost 5 bases. CDR3 coding DNA: TGTGCCAGCAGTTACCAGCGGGGGGACCACGAGCAGTACTTC. It translates to CASSYQRGDHEQYF.

This clone has a handful of counts. The V gene is TRBV7-2, the J gene TRBJ1-3; tentatively, D is TRBD1 (5 bases). CDR3 length: 17 residues. The germline gives CDR1 SGHTA, CDR2 FQGNSA. V lost 1 base to trimming and J lost 0 bases, with 13 bases between them. DNA for the CDR3: TGTGCCAGCAGCTTAGGGAGGGCAGGGAGCTCTGGAAACACCATATATTTT. Protein sequence: CASSLGRAGSSGNTIYF. The complete variable domain, with remaining parts taken from reference TRBV7-2 and TRBJ1-3, reads GAGVSQSPSNKVTEKGKDVELRCDPISGHTALYWYRQSLGQGLEFLIYFQGNSAPDKSGLPSDRFSAERTGGSVSTLTIQRTQQEDSAVYLCASSLGRAGSSGNTIYFGEGSWLTVV.

This clone was counted only a few times. V gene TRBV11-2 combines with J gene TRBJ2-3; TRBD2 aligns across 10 bases. The CDR3 is made up of 17 amino acids. Germline lookup yields CDR1 SGHAT and CDR2 FQNNGV. V shed 5 bases and J 0 bases; nucleotides not matched to a gene: 8. CDR3 residues: CASSGPSGGLSTDTQYF. The CDR3 DNA reads TGTGCCAGCAGCGGGCCTAGCGGGGGCCTTAGCACAGATACGCAGTATTTT.

CDR3 sequence reads: CASSYGGGMVYEQYF. The CDR3 bases are TGTGCCAGCAGCTACGGGGGTGGTATGGTCTACGAGCAGTACTTC. This chain joins TRBV11-3 and TRBJ2-7; weak D call: TRBD2 (6 bases). The CDR3 length is 15 residues. Germline CDR1 is SGHNT and CDR2 is YENEEA. Trimming left V 4 bases short and J 3 bases short, with 16 bases between. Full variable domain (outside the CDR3, taken from reference TRBV11-3 and TRBJ2-7): EAGVVQSPRYKIIEKKQPVAFWCNPISGHNTLYWYLQNLGQGPELLIRYENEEAVDDSQLPKDRFSAERLKGVDSTLKIQPAELGDSAVYLCASSYGGGMVYEQYFGPGTRLTVT.

The V call is TRBV11-2, the J call TRBJ2-1, with 9 nucleotides matching TRBD2. The V gene end was trimmed by 3 bases and the J gene end by 4 bases; junction bases not matched to a gene: 4. Per the germline V gene, CDR1 is SGHAT and CDR2 is FQNNGV. The CDR3 length is 15 residues. CDR3 loop: CASSLVAGEYNEQFF. The DNA of the CDR3 is TGTGCCAGCAGCTTGGTAGCGGGGGAGTACAATGAGCAGTTCTTC.

CDR3 DNA sequence: TGTGCCAGCAGCGTAGGAGGTGGCTATGGCTACACCTTC. It is translated as CASSVGGGYGYTF. The chain employs TRBV9 and TRBJ1-2; D is ambiguous. Germline V gene data show CDR1 as SGDLS and CDR2 as YYNGEE. The CDR3 loop spans 13 amino acids. The germline V and J ends were trimmed by 0 bases and 4 bases, with 7 bases remaining between them.

In this sample, this clone is medium-sized. The chain combines TRBV19 with TRBJ2-5; D not certain. Germline assignment: CDR1 LNHDA and CDR2 SQIVND (reference sequence). The CDR3 extends over 11 amino acids. Trimming took 4 bases from V and 3 from J, leaving 3 bases between them. The CDR3 nucleotides read TGTGCCAGTAGTAGAGAAGAGACCCAGTACTTC. It translates to CASSREETQYF.

V gene TRBV12-5 combines with J gene TRBJ1-5, with D tentatively TRBD1 (6 bases). The CDR3 loop spans 15 amino acids. V lost 5 bases and J 4 bases, leaving 15 bases between the germline ends. From germline, CDR1 is LGHNT and CDR2 FRNRAP. In DNA, the CDR3 is TGTGCTAGTGGTCCCCGTTCAGGGGAGAATCAGCCCCAGCATTTT. It yields the protein CASGPRSGENQPQHF. Full variable domain (rest looked up from reference TRBV12-5 and TRBJ1-5): DARVTQTPRHKVTEMGQEVTMRCQPILGHNTVFWYRQTMMQGLELLAYFRNRAPLDDSGMPKDRFSAEMPDATLATLKIQPSEPRDSAVYFCASGPRSGENQPQHFGDGTRLSIL.

The gene calls are TRBV20-1 and TRBJ1-1; D is unclear. V was pared by 6 bases and J by 1 base, with 6 bases between. The length of the CDR3 is 11 residues. In germline, CDR1 is DFQATT, CDR2 SNEGSKA (reference sequence). In nucleotides, the CDR3 is TGCAGTGCCAGACAGAACACTGAAGCTTTCTTT. This gives the protein CSARQNTEAFF.

The chain is built from TRBV14 and TRBJ1-4; D may be TRBD1 (5 bases). Germline-derived CDR1 and CDR2 are SGHDN and FVKESK. The germline V and J ends were trimmed by 0 bases and 8 bases, with 13 bases remaining between them. The CDR3 loop spans 15 amino acids. CDR3 sequence (DNA): TGTGCCAGCAGCCAAGATTGGGGGTTACGGGAAAAACTGTTTTTT. As protein: CASSQDWGLREKLFF.

The rearrangement uses TRBV13 and TRBJ1-4; D gene uncertain. This CDR3 has 15 residues. V gave up 5 bases and J gave up 4 bases, with 14 bases separating them. Looked up from germline, CDR1 is PRHDT and CDR2 is FYEKMQ (reference sequence). The CDR3 loop is CASSHATELNEKLFF. CDR3 sequence (DNA): TGTGCCAGCAGCCATGCGACGGAGCTTAATGAAAAACTGTTTTTT.

The chain combines TRBV7-8 with TRBJ2-7; the D gene is possibly TRBD1 (5 bases). This CDR3 has 14 residues. CDR1 SGHVS and CDR2 FQNEAQ come from the germline V gene. V was trimmed by 3 bases and J by 0 bases, leaving 9 bases between them. Written as DNA, the CDR3 is TGTGCCAGCAGCTTGGGCAGGGTCTCCTACGAGCAGTACTTC. As protein: CASSLGRVSYEQYF.

The gene calls are TRBV5-6 and TRBJ2-2; D is ambiguous. The CDR3 totals 15 residues. Germline V lookup: CDR1 SGHDT, CDR2 YYEEEE. The V end lost 4 bases, the J end lost 3 bases, and 13 bases lay between the germline ends. The CDR3 sequence: CASSPRYGYTGELFF. CDR3 DNA: TGTGCCAGCAGCCCACGTTATGGGTACACCGGGGAGCTGTTTTTT.